This T cell receptor beta chain is from a study of T cells expressing NK-cell markers. The germline CDR1 and CDR2 sequences are SGHRS and YFSETQ. The CDR3 has 17 residues. TCRdb re-called the 5' RACE reads; every CDR3 protein appears as one record, without DNA. This sample carries 30,000 or so distinct CDR3 sequences, with around 60% going to the ten biggest clones. This sequence originates from a woman between 18 and 75 years old in good health. The source material was blood T cells: a sorted CD56 or NKG2C T cell subset, CD4+ or CD8+ T cells, or bulk PBMC T cells (not recorded which). V usage is TRBV5-1 and J usage is TRBJ2-7; checking the TCRdb D call of TRBD2 is not possible without DNA. CDR3 sequence: CASSSFSSGGFGNEQYF.